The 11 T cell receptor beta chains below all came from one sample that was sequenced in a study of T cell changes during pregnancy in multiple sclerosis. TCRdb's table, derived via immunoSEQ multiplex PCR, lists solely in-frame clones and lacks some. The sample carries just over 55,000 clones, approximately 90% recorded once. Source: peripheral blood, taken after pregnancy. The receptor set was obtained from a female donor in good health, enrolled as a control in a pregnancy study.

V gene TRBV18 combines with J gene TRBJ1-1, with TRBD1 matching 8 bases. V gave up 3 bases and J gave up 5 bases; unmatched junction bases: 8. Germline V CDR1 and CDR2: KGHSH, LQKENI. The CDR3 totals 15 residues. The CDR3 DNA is TGTGCCAGCTCACCCATCAGGACAGGGCGGACTGAAGCTTTCTTT. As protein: CASSPIRTGRTEAFF.

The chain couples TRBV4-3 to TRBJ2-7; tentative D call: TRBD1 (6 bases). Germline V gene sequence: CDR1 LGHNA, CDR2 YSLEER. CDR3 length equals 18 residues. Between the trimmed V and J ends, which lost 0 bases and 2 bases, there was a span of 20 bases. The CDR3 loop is CASSQEIPGTHKAYEQYF. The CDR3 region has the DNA TGCGCCAGCAGCCAAGAGATACCGGGGACACACAAGGCCTACGAGCAGTACTTC.

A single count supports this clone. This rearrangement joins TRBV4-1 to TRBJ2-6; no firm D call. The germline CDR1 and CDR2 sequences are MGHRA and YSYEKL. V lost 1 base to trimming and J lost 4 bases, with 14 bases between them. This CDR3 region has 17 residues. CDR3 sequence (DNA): TGCGCCAGCAGCCAAGGAAGAGCAAACTCCGGGGCCAACGTCCTGACTTTC. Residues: CASSQGRANSGANVLTF.

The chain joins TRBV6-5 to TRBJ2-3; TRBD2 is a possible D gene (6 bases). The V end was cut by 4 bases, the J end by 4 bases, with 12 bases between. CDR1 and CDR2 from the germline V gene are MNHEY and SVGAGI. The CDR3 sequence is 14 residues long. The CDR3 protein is CASSLGEEADTQYF. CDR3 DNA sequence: TGTGCCAGCAGTTTAGGGGAGGAAGCAGATACGCAGTATTTT.

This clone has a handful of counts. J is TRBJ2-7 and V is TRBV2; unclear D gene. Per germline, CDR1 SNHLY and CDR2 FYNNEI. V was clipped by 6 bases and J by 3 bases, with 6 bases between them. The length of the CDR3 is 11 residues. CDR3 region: CASRAYYEQYF. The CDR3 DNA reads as TGTGCCAGCAGAGCGTACTACGAGCAGTACTTC.

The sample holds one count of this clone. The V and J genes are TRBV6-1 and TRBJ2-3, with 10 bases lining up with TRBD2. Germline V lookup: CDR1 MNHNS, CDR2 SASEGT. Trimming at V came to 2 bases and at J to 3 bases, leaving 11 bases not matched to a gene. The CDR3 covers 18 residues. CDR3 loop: CASSETDRTSGSTDTQYF. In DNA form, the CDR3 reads TGTGCCAGCAGTGAAACCGACCGGACTAGCGGTAGTACAGATACGCAGTATTTT.

The CDR3 sequence: CASSLGQMNTEAFF. The CDR3 DNA follows: TGTGCCAGCAGCTTGGGACAGATGAACACTGAAGCTTTCTTT. J is TRBJ1-1 and V is TRBV5-4, with a tentative D call TRBD1 (5 bases). This CDR3 is 14 amino acids long. Germline lookup yields CDR1 SGHNT and CDR2 YYREEE (reference sequence). V lost 0 bases to trimming and J lost 0 bases, with 6 bases between them.

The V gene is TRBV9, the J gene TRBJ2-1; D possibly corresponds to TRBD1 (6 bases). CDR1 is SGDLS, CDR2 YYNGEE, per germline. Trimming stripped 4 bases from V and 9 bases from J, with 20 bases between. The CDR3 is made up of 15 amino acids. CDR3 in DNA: TGTGCCAGCAGCATGGCCTTAGTGGGGGCAGGTGAGCAGTTCTTC. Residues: CASSMALVGAGEQFF.

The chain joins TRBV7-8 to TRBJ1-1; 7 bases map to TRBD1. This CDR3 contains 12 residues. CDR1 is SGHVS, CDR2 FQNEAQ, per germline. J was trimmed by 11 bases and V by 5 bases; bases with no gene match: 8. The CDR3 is CASSPRQGKAFF. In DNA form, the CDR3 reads TGTGCCAGCAGCCCCCGACAGGGAAAGGCTTTCTTT.

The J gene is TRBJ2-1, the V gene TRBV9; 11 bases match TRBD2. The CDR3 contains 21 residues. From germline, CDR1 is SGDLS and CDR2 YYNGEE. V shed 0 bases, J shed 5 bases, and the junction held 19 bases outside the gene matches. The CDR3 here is CASSVATIGTSGTFGDNEQFF. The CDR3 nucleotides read TGTGCCAGCAGCGTAGCTACAATCGGGACTAGCGGCACCTTCGGGGACAATGAGCAGTTCTTC.

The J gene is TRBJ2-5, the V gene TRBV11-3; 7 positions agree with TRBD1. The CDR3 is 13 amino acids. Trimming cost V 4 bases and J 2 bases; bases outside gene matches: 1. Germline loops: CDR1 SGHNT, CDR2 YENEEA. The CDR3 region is CASSSGQQETQYF. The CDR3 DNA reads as TGTGCCAGCAGCTCGGGACAGCAAGAGACCCAGTACTTC.